The 9 T cell receptor beta chains listed next were all sequenced from one sample in a study of control samples from healthy donors and cancer patients. The table came from immunoSEQ multiplex PCR; TCRdb's copy has only in-frame clones and leaves some out. The table includes over 15,000 clones, roughly four fifths detected once. What was sequenced was PBMCs. These receptors were obtained from a man older than 75 with head and neck cancer.

The rearrangement joins TRBV21-1 to TRBJ1-1. TRBV21-1 is labeled a pseudogene. The CDR3 consists of 11 residues. Written as DNA, the CDR3 is TGTGCCAGCAGCCCCGAAACTGAAGCTTTCTTT. Translated, it gives CASSPETEAFF.

Comment on this clone: An end of the junction differs from the germline gene, which may be a read error. This chain links TRBV20-1 with TRBJ2-5; 8 nucleotides align to TRBD2. This CDR3 spans 11 amino acids. Germline-derived CDR1 and CDR2 are DFQATT and SNEGSKA (reference sequence). The CDR3 DNA follows: TGCAGGGCTAGCGGGCAAGAGACCCAGTACTTC. Its translation: CRASGQETQYF.

This sequence joins TRBV19 and TRBJ1-1; D not certain. CDR3 length: 13 residues. The V and J ends lost 5 bases and 2 bases respectively, with 9 bases between them. Germline-derived CDR1 and CDR2 are LNHDA and SQIVND (reference sequence). CDR3 protein: CASSYRLNTEAFF. The CDR3, as DNA: TGTGCCAGTAGTTACCGCCTCAACACTGAAGCTTTCTTT. The full variable domain, completed using reference TRBV19 and TRBJ1-1, is DGGITQSPKYLFRKEGQNVTLSCEQNLNHDAMYWYRQDPGQGLRLIYYSQIVNDFQKGDIAEGYSVSREKKESFPLTVTSAQKNPTAFYLCASSYRLNTEAFFGQGTRLTVV.

The chain carries TRBV27 and TRBJ2-6; 10 bases align to TRBD2. Per the germline V gene, CDR1 is MNHEY and CDR2 is SMNVEV (reference sequence). CDR3 size: 20 residues. V trimming: 5 bases; J trimming: 4 bases; junction bases outside the gene matches: 17. This chain's CDR3 is CASSPGLASLQRGGANVLTF. CDR3 in DNA: TGTGCCAGCAGTCCGGGACTAGCGTCTCTCCAGAGGGGAGGGGCCAACGTCCTGACTTTC. Full variable domain (remainder filled in from reference TRBV27 and TRBJ2-6): EAQVTQNPRYLITVTGKKLTVTCSQNMNHEYMSWYRQDPGLGLRQIYYSMNVEVTDKGDVPEGYKVSRKEKRNFPLILESPSPNQTSLYFCASSPGLASLQRGGANVLTFGAGSRLTVL.

This chain connects TRBV5-1 to TRBJ2-7; 8 bases match TRBD1. Germline trimming cut 3 bases from V and 2 bases from J; bases unmatched to any gene: 10. CDR1 is SGHRS and CDR2 is YFSETQ in the germline V gene. The CDR3 runs 16 residues. The CDR3 nucleotides are TGCGCCAGCAGCTGGAGGACCAGGACAGGGACCTACGAGCAGTACTTC. It yields the protein CASSWRTRTGTYEQYF. Variable domain in full (rest from reference TRBV5-1 and TRBJ2-7): KAGVTQTPRYLIKTRGQQVTLSCSPISGHRSVSWYQQTPGQGLQFLFEYFSETQRNKGNFPGRFSGRQFSNSRSEMNVSTLELGDSALYLCASSWRTRTGTYEQYFGPGTRLTVT.

This chain joins TRBV19 and TRBJ1-2, with TRBD1 as a possible D gene (5 bases). The length of the CDR3 is 14 residues. The V end was cut by 0 bases, the J end by 8 bases, with 13 bases between. Germline V gene sequence: CDR1 LNHDA, CDR2 SQIVND (reference sequence). The CDR3 DNA reads as TGTGCCAGTAGTATAGAGAGGACACCGTGGGGCTACACCTTC. Its protein is CASSIERTPWGYTF.

The chain combines TRBV15 with TRBJ1-5; 7 nucleotides align to TRBD1. CDR1 and CDR2 (germline): LNHNV, YYDKDF (reference sequence). This CDR3 has 17 residues. Trimming cost V 3 bases and J 0 bases; bases outside gene matches: 8. This chain's CDR3 is CATSSWTGPYSNQPQHF. The CDR3 DNA reads as TGTGCCACCAGCAGTTGGACAGGCCCTTATAGCAATCAGCCCCAGCATTTT.

A single count supports this clone. The chain is built from TRBV11-3 and TRBJ2-1; 7 bases fit TRBD2. The trim removed 1 base at V and 0 bases at J, leaving 3 bases unmatched. Germline CDR1 SGHNT, CDR2 YENEEA. There are 16 residues in the CDR3. This chain's CDR3 is CASSLGRESSYNEQFF. DNA of the CDR3: TGTGCCAGCAGCTTAGGGCGGGAGAGCTCCTACAATGAGCAGTTCTTC.

This chain uses TRBV11-1 with TRBJ2-5, with 9 bases lining up with TRBD1. J was trimmed by 1 base and V by 5 bases; bases with no gene match: 2. The CDR3 extends over 14 amino acids. CDR1 is SGHAT and CDR2 is FQDESV in the germline V gene (reference sequence). CDR3 in amino acids: CASSLGQGQETQYF. CDR3 DNA sequence: TGTGCCAGCAGCCTGGGACAGGGCCAAGAGACCCAGTACTTC. The full variable domain, its missing parts supplied by reference TRBV11-1 and TRBJ2-5, is EAEVAQSPRYKITEKSQAVAFWCDPISGHATLYWYRQILGQGPELLVQFQDESVVDDSQLPKDRFSAERLKGVDSTLKIQPAELGDSAMYLCASSLGQGQETQYFGPGTRLLVL.